Presented here are 27 T cell receptor beta chains from one specimen sequenced in a study of blood T cell repertoires in COVID-19. Some clones are missing from TCRdb's copy, which holds only in-frame ones; the method was immunoSEQ multiplex PCR. The table has roughly 240,000 clones, about 89% seen once. Sequencing used peripheral blood. These TCRs come from a woman aged 55-69 years who had recovered from COVID-19.

The chain uses TRBV2 and TRBJ2-1; D is uncertain. Trimming shortened V by 4 bases and J by 4 bases, and 8 bases separated the two germline ends. CDR1 is SNHLY and CDR2 is FYNNEI in the germline V gene. This CDR3 spans 13 amino acids. The CDR3 spells CASSVEVYNEQFF. For the CDR3, the DNA is TGTGCCAGCAGTGTTGAGGTTTACAATGAGCAGTTCTTC.

V usage is TRBV5-4 and J usage is TRBJ2-1; 9 positions match TRBD2. Trimming cost V 3 bases and J 9 bases; bases outside gene matches: 7. CDR1 and CDR2 from the germline V gene are SGHNT and YYREEE (reference sequence). The CDR3 is made up of 14 amino acids. The CDR3 nucleotides are TGTGCCAGCAGCTCTAGCGGGGCGGTAGGTGAGCAGTTCTTC. Residues: CASSSSGAVGEQFF.

This CDR3 reads CASSPGTGGFYEQYF. Here the CDR3 DNA reads TGTGCCAGCAGCCCCGGGACAGGGGGCTTCTACGAGCAGTACTTC. The rearrangement uses TRBV5-4 and TRBJ2-7, with 12 bases aligning to TRBD1. This CDR3 contains 15 residues. Per germline, CDR1 SGHNT and CDR2 YYREEE (reference sequence). Trimming took 4 bases from V and 3 from J; bases not matched to a gene: 5.

V gene TRBV5-6 combines with J gene TRBJ2-7; 8 bases match TRBD1. The germline gives CDR1 SGHDT, CDR2 YYEEEE. V shed 2 bases and J 0 bases; nucleotides not matched to a gene: 7. This CDR3 has 16 residues. CDR3 DNA: TGTGCCAGCAGCTTCCCCCGCGGGACAGGCTCCTACGAGCAGTACTTC. Translated, it gives CASSFPRGTGSYEQYF.

The chain combines TRBV7-2 with TRBJ1-2; 9 nucleotides agree with TRBD1. The CDR3 has 14 residues. Germline CDR1 SGHTA, CDR2 FQGNSA. The V gene end was trimmed by 6 bases and the J gene end by 5 bases; junction bases not matched to a gene: 7. The CDR3: CASRARTGEYGYTF. CDR3 bases: TGTGCCAGCAGGGCCCGGACAGGGGAGTATGGCTACACCTTC. The variable domain in full, with the rest retrieved from reference TRBV7-2 and TRBJ1-2, is GAGVSQSPSNKVTEKGKDVELRCDPISGHTALYWYRQSLGQGLEFLIYFQGNSAPDKSGLPSDRFSAERTGGSVSTLTIQRTQQEDSAVYLCASRARTGEYGYTFGSGTRLTVV.

With regard to this clone: Other DNA sequences in the sample encode the same CDR3. CDR3 region: CASSPDRVDGYTF. The CDR3 bases are TGTGCCAGCTCACCTGACAGGGTAGACGGCTACACCTTC. The rearrangement uses TRBV18 and TRBJ1-2; 7 nucleotides agree with TRBD1. V lost 3 bases, J lost 8 bases, and 6 bases stayed unmatched. The germline gives CDR1 KGHSH, CDR2 LQKENI. This CDR3 contains 13 residues. Complete variable domain (other parts from reference TRBV18 and TRBJ1-2): NAGVMQNPRHLVRRRGQEARLRCSPMKGHSHVYWYRQLPEEGLKFMVYLQKENIIDESGMPKERFSAEFPKEGPSILRIQQVVRGDSAAYFCASSPDRVDGYTFGSGTRLTVV.

The chain recombines TRBV10-2 with TRBJ1-1; TRBD1 matches at 7 bases. CDR1 is WSHSY and CDR2 is SAAADI in the germline V gene. After removal of 8 bases from V and 7 bases from J, the junction contained 7 bases not matched to a gene. The CDR3 has 12 amino acids. The CDR3 is CASGQADFEAFF. CDR3 coding DNA: TGCGCCAGCGGACAGGCCGATTTTGAAGCTTTCTTT.

There are a few counts of this clone. J is TRBJ1-6 and V is TRBV6-5; possibly TRBD1 for D (6 bases). Germline CDR1 MNHEY, CDR2 SVGAGI. The CDR3 is 13 residues long. V was trimmed by 8 bases and J by 10 bases, leaving 15 bases between them. Here the CDR3 DNA reads TGTGCCAGCGCGCGGCCAGGGGCGTCACCCCTCCACTTT. Translating it yields CASARPGASPLHF.

The chain has TRBV11-3 and TRBJ1-3, with D tentatively TRBD1 (5 bases). The V end lost 5 bases, the J end lost 4 bases, and 15 bases lay between the germline ends. The CDR3 is 15 amino acids. Per germline, CDR1 SGHNT and CDR2 YENEEA. Here the CDR3 reads CASSPGGAMGNTIYF. In DNA, the CDR3 is TGTGCCAGCAGCCCAGGAGGGGCCATGGGAAACACCATATATTTT.

This chain uses TRBV28 with TRBJ1-5, with D tentatively TRBD1 (6 bases). V lost 2 bases to trimming and J lost 4 bases, with 9 bases between them. The CDR3 covers 14 residues. Per germline, CDR1 MDHEN and CDR2 SYDVKM. CDR3 in amino acids: CASSLNRVNQPQHF. The CDR3 coding sequence is TGTGCCAGCAGTTTAAACAGGGTAAATCAGCCCCAGCATTTT. Full variable domain (missing parts from reference TRBV28 and TRBJ1-5): DVKVTQSSRYLVKRTGEKVFLECVQDMDHENMFWYRQDPGLGLRLIYFSYDVKMKEKGDIPEGYSVSREKKERFSLILESASTNQTSMYLCASSLNRVNQPQHFGDGTRLSIL.

This rearrangement joins TRBV11-1 to TRBJ2-5; TRBD2 matches at 9 bases. The ends lost 8 bases at V and 1 base at J; junction bases unmatched: 8. CDR1 SGHAT and CDR2 FQDESV come from the germline V gene (reference sequence). The CDR3 runs to 15 residues. Here the CDR3 reads CASGVAGDLQETQYF. CDR3 coding DNA: TGTGCCAGCGGAGTAGCGGGGGACCTCCAAGAGACCCAGTACTTC.

This chain joins TRBV18 and TRBJ1-5; D is uncertain. In germline, CDR1 is KGHSH, CDR2 LQKENI. This CDR3 contains 15 residues. V lost 6 bases to trimming and J lost 3 bases, with 15 bases between them. The CDR3 region has the DNA TGTGCCAGCTCCCTCCTCAACAACAACAATCAGCCCCAGCATTTT. Residues: CASSLLNNNNQPQHF.

V and J are TRBV6-8 and TRBJ2-5; tentative D call: TRBD2 (5 bases). Germline assignment: CDR1 MNHGY and CDR2 SAAAGT. This CDR3 has 11 amino acids. Trimming shortened V by 1 base and J by 14 bases, and 11 bases separated the two germline ends. CDR3 amino acids: CASSYWWGAYF. CDR3 sequence (DNA): TGTGCCAGCAGTTACTGGTGGGGAGCATACTTC.

The CDR3 sequence: CASSIGSGGGADTQYF. In DNA, the CDR3 is TGTGCCAGTAGTATCGGTAGCGGGGGGGGTGCAGATACGCAGTATTTT. The chain combines TRBV19 with TRBJ2-3; 11 bases align to TRBD2. V dropped 3 bases and J dropped 4; count of bases not matched to a gene: 6. CDR3 length equals 16 residues. Germline values: CDR1 LNHDA, CDR2 SQIVND (reference sequence).

This rearrangement joins TRBV5-1 to TRBJ1-5; D is uncertain. The V end lost 0 bases, the J end lost 2 bases, and 9 bases lay between the germline ends. There are 15 residues in the CDR3. The germline V gene encodes CDR1 SGHRS and CDR2 YFSETQ. DNA of the CDR3: TGCGCCAGCAGCTTGGGCCCATCGGGCAATCAGCCCCAGCATTTT. The encoded protein is CASSLGPSGNQPQHF.

This chain links TRBV6-5 with TRBJ1-4; no reliable D call. The ends were cut back, 8 bases at V and 1 base at J, with 11 bases in the middle. The CDR3 has 14 amino acids. Germline values: CDR1 MNHEY, CDR2 SVGAGI. The CDR3 is CASLEAITNEKLFF. The CDR3 DNA follows: TGTGCCAGCTTAGAGGCGATAACTAATGAAAAACTGTTTTTT.

The chain employs TRBV12-5 and TRBJ2-2, with 8 bases matching TRBD2. CDR3 length equals 14 residues. Germline V gene data show CDR1 as LGHNT and CDR2 as FRNRAP. J lost 2 bases, V lost 8 bases, and 4 bases had no gene match. Here the CDR3 DNA reads TGTGCTAGTACCGCGGGGGGTAACACCGGGGAGCTGTTTTTT. Its translation is CASTAGGNTGELFF.

The chain uses TRBV9 and TRBJ1-6, with D possibly being TRBD1 (6 bases). The length of the CDR3 is 13 residues. CDR1 is SGDLS, CDR2 YYNGEE, per germline. Between the trimmed V and J ends, which lost 4 bases and 10 bases, there was a span of 12 bases. CDR3: CASSPRGGSPLHF. The CDR3 bases are TGTGCCAGCAGCCCCAGGGGTGGGTCACCCCTCCACTTT.

The chain couples TRBV7-2 to TRBJ2-3, with 7 bases aligning to TRBD2. Germline lookup yields CDR1 SGHTA and CDR2 FQGNSA. The trim removed 2 bases at V and 0 bases at J, leaving 8 bases unmatched. CDR3 size: 17 residues. CDR3 sequence: CASSLWGRTRSTDTQYF. Written as DNA, the CDR3 is TGTGCCAGCAGCTTATGGGGAAGGACTAGAAGCACAGATACGCAGTATTTT.

This chain joins TRBV5-1 and TRBJ2-2, with 8 bases that match TRBD2. The CDR3 loop spans 19 amino acids. V dropped 3 bases and J dropped 2; count of bases not matched to a gene: 15. CDR1 is SGHRS and CDR2 is YFSETQ in the germline V gene. The DNA of the CDR3 is TGCGCCAGCAGCTGGAGGTCGGTTAGCGGGGACCCCAACACCGGGGAGCTGTTTTTT. This translates into CASSWRSVSGDPNTGELFF.

The chain employs TRBV27 and TRBJ2-2, with 8 bases aligning to TRBD2. Trimming took 7 bases from V and 1 from J; bases not matched to a gene: 8. CDR3 length equals 16 residues. In germline, CDR1 is MNHEY, CDR2 SMNVEV (reference sequence). CDR3 region: CASTGGAGWNTGELFF. DNA for the CDR3: TGTGCCAGCACCGGGGGGGCAGGTTGGAACACCGGGGAGCTGTTTTTT.

This clone has only one observation. V gene TRBV27 combines with J gene TRBJ1-2; TRBD1 matches at 9 bases. The CDR3 is 15 residues long. Germline assignment: CDR1 MNHEY and CDR2 SMNVEV (reference sequence). J lost 3 bases, V lost 4 bases, and 6 bases had no gene match. The CDR3: CASSSRQGGYYGYTF. CDR3 nucleotides: TGTGCCAGCAGTTCCCGACAGGGGGGCTACTATGGCTACACCTTC.

The chain uses TRBV5-4 and TRBJ1-1, with D possibly TRBD1 on 5 matching bases. The CDR3 is made up of 14 amino acids. Per the germline V gene, CDR1 is SGHNT and CDR2 is YYREEE (reference sequence). Trimming took 4 bases from V and 0 from J, leaving 10 bases between them. CDR3 bases: TGTGCCAGCAGCGGCGGACAAGTGAACACTGAAGCTTTCTTT. It translates to CASSGGQVNTEAFF.

The rearrangement uses TRBV4-1 and TRBJ1-3; D uncertain. V was pared by 4 bases and J by 0 bases, with 10 bases between. The CDR3 totals 15 residues. Germline lookup yields CDR1 MGHRA and CDR2 YSYEKL. Here the CDR3 reads CASSLPPSSGNTIYF. Here the CDR3 DNA reads TGCGCCAGCAGCCTTCCACCGAGCTCTGGAAACACCATATATTTT.

This chain connects TRBV7-3 to TRBJ2-3; unclear D gene. V dropped 5 bases and J dropped 4 bases, with 10 bases sitting between them. The CDR3 has 13 amino acids. Germline loops: CDR1 SGHTA, CDR2 FQGTGA. The CDR3 loop is CASSPPAADTQYF. CDR3 coding DNA: TGTGCCAGCAGCCCACCTGCAGCAGATACGCAGTATTTT.

V gene TRBV9 combines with J gene TRBJ1-1; 7 bases fit TRBD1. Germline CDR1 is SGDLS and CDR2 is YYNGEE. The length of the CDR3 is 15 residues. V trimming: 2 bases; J trimming: 0 bases; junction bases outside the gene matches: 4. The CDR3 DNA sequence: TGTGCCAGCAGCGTTACGGGACAGATGAACACTGAAGCTTTCTTT. Translated: CASSVTGQMNTEAFF.

Only a few counts were recorded for this clone. This chain's CDR3 is CAISEGRGISNQPQHF. For the CDR3, the DNA is TGTGCCATCAGTGAGGGCAGGGGGATTAGCAATCAGCCCCAGCATTTT. The V and J genes are TRBV10-3 and TRBJ1-5; 7 bases are a match to TRBD1. Germline V gene data show CDR1 as ENHRY and CDR2 as SYGVKD. The CDR3 loop spans 16 amino acids. The ends lost 2 bases at V and 0 bases at J; junction bases unmatched: 4.